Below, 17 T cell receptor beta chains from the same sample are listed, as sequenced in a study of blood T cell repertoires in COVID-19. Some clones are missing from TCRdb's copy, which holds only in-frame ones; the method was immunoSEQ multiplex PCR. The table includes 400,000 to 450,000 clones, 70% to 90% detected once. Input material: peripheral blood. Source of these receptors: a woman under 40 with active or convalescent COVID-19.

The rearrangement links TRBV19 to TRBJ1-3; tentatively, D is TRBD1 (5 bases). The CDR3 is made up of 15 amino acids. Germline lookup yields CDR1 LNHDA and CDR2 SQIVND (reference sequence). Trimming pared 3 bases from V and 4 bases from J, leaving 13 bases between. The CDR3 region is CASSMGLRDGNTIYF. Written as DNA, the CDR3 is TGTGCCAGTAGTATGGGACTCCGAGACGGAAACACCATATATTTT.

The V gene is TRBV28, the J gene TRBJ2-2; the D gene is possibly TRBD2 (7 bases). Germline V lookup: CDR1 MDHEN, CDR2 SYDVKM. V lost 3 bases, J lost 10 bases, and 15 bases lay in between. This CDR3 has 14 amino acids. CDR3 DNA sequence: TGTGCCAGCAGTTTGCTTCTCGCGGGGGCGGAGCTGTTTTTT. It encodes CASSLLLAGAELFF.

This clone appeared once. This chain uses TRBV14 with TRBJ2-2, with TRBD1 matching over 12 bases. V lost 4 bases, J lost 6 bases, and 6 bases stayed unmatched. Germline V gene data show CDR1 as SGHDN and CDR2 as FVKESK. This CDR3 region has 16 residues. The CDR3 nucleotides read TGTGCCAGCAGCCTCTATGGGACAGGGGGCTCCGGGGAGCTGTTTTTT. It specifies CASSLYGTGGSGELFF.

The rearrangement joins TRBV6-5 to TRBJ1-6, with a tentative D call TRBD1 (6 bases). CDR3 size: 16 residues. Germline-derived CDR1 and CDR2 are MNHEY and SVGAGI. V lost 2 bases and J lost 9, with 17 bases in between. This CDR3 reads CASSYRPRQDGSPLHF. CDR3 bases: TGTGCCAGCAGTTACCGCCCCCGACAGGACGGTTCACCCCTCCACTTT.

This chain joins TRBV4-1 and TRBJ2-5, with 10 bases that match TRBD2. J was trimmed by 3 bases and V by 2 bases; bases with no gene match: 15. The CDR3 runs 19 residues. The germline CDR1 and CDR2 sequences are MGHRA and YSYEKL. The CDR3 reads CASSQTPGLAEISKETQYF. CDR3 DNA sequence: TGCGCCAGCAGCCAAACCCCCGGACTAGCGGAGATTAGCAAAGAGACCCAGTACTTC.

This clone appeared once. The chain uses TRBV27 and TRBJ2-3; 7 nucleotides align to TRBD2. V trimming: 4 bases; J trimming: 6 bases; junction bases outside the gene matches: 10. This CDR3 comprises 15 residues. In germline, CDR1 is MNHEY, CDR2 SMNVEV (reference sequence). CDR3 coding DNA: TGTGCCAGCAGTTCATACAGCGGGGCATACGATACGCAGTATTTT. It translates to CASSSYSGAYDTQYF.

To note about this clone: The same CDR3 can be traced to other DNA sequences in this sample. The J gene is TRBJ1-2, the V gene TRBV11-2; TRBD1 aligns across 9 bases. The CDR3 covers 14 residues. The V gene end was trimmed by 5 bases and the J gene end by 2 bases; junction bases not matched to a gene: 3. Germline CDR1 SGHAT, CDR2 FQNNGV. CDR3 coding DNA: TGTGCCAGCAGCCCAGGACAGGGGAACTATGGCTACACCTTC. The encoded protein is CASSPGQGNYGYTF.

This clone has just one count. The CDR3 reads CASSLGRDRTGYTF. The DNA of the CDR3 is TGTGCCAGCAGCTTAGGACGAGACAGGACGGGCTACACCTTC. The chain couples TRBV11-2 to TRBJ1-2; TRBD1 might be the D (6 bases). The CDR3 is made up of 14 amino acids. V lost 1 base and J lost 8, with 14 bases in between. Germline values: CDR1 SGHAT, CDR2 FQNNGV.

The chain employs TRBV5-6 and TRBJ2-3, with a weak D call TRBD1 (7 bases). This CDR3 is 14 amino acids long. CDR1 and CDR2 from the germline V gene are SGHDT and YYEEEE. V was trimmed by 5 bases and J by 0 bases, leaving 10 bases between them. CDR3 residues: CASSSGGSTDTQYF. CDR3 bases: TGTGCCAGCAGTTCAGGGGGGAGCACAGATACGCAGTATTTT.

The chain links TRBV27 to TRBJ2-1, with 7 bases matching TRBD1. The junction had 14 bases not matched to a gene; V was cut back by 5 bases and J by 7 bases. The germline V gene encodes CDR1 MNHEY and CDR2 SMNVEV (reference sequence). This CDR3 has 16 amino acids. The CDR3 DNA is TGTGCCAGCAGTCTCGACAGGGTCCTATCAAATAATGAGCAGTTCTTC. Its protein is CASSLDRVLSNNEQFF.

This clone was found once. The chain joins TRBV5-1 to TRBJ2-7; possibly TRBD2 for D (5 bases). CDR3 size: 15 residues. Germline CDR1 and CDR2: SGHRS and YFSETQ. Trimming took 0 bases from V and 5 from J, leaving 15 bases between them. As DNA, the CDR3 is TGCGCCAGCAGCTTGGGGACGGGGTCCCCAGACGAGCAGTACTTC. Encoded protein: CASSLGTGSPDEQYF.

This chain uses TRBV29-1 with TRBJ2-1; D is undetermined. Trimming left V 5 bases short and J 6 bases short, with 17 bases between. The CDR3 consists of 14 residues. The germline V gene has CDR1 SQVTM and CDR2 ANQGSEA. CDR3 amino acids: CSVRNPGLVNEQFF. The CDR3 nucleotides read TGCAGCGTTAGAAATCCAGGCCTGGTCAATGAGCAGTTCTTC.

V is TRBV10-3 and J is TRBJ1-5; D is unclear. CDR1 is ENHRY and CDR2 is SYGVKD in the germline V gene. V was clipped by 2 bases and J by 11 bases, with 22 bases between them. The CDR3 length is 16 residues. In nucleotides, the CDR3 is TGTGCCATCAGTGAGATGTGGGAAAGGGAGAGGGTGTCCCAGCATTTT. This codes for CAISEMWERERVSQHF.

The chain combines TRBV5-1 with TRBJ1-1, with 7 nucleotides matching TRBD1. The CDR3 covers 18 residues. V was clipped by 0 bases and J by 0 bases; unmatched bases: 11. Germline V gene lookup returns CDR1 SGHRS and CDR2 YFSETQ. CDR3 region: CASSLAVGQPTMNTEAFF. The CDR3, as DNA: TGCGCCAGCAGCTTGGCAGTGGGACAGCCAACAATGAACACTGAAGCTTTCTTT.

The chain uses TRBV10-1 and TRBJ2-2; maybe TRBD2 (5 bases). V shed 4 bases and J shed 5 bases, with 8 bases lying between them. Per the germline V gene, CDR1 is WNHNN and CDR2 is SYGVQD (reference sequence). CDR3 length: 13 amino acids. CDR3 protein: CASSGTGTGELFF. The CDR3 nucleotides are TGCGCCAGCAGTGGAACGGGAACCGGGGAGCTGTTTTTT.

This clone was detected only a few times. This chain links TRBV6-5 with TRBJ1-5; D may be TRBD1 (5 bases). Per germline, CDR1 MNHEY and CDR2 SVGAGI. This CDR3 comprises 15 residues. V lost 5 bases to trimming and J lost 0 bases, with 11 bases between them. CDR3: CASSILRDSNQPQHF. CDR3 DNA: TGTGCCAGCAGTATTCTCAGGGATAGCAATCAGCCCCAGCATTTT.

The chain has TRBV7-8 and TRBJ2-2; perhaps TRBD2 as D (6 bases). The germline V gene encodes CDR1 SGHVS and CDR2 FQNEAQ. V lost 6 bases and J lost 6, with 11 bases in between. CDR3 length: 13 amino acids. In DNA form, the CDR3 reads TGTGCCAGCAGTTCCAGGGAGGCCGGGGAGCTGTTTTTT. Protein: CASSSREAGELFF. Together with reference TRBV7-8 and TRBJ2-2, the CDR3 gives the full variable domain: GAGVSQSPRYKVAKRGQDVALRCDPISGHVSLFWYQQALGQGPEFLTYFQNEAQLDKSGLPSDRFFAERPEGSVSTLKIQRTQQEDSAVYLCASSSREAGELFFGEGSRLTVL.